Shown below are 29 T cell receptor beta chains from a single sample sequenced in a study of shared clonotypes between healthy human individuals. As defined, naive CD8 cells were CD45RO-negative and positively selected for CCR7, with terminally differentiated effector memory CD45RA+ cells excluded. The assay was immunoSEQ multiplex PCR, and TCRdb's table has in-frame clones only and misses some. This table holds 550,000 to 750,000 clones, about 92% found once. The material sequenced was naive CD8+ T cells sorted from blood. The receptor source for this set is a man aged 30 to 39 in good health.

This rearrangement joins TRBV7-9 to TRBJ2-7; 7 bases agree with TRBD2. From germline, CDR1 is SEHNR and CDR2 FQNEAQ (reference sequence). The V segment lost 5 bases and the J segment 3 bases; nucleotides outside the gene matches: 4. CDR3 length: 13 amino acids. As DNA, the CDR3 is TGTGCCAGCAGCGAAACTAGCGTCTACGAGCAGTACTTC. Encoded protein: CASSETSVYEQYF.

J is TRBJ2-7 and V is TRBV6-1, with unresolved D. Deletions cut 4 bases from V and 3 bases from J, with 13 bases between. Germline lookup yields CDR1 MNHNS and CDR2 SASEGT. The CDR3 has 14 amino acids. CDR3 residues: CASSVLNTIYEQYF. CDR3 DNA: TGTGCCAGCAGTGTATTGAATACAATCTACGAGCAGTACTTC.

The rearrangement links TRBV6-5 to TRBJ2-7, with 8 bases matching TRBD2. The V gene's germline CDR1 is MNHEY and CDR2 SVGAGI. CDR3 length equals 14 residues. V was pared by 2 bases and J by 2 bases, with 2 bases of the junction left unmatched. The CDR3 DNA is TGTGCCAGCAGTTACGTAGCGGGGACCTACGAGCAGTACTTC. Translating gives CASSYVAGTYEQYF.

The chain recombines TRBV18 with TRBJ2-7; TRBD2 matches 13 bases. Trimming cost V 3 bases and J 4 bases; bases outside gene matches: 6. Germline V gene sequence: CDR1 KGHSH, CDR2 LQKENI. CDR3 length equals 16 residues. As DNA, the CDR3 is TGTGCCAGCTCACCGGGTTTGACTAGCGGGAGGTACGAGCAGTACTTC. Encoded protein: CASSPGLTSGRYEQYF. The full variable domain, in which reference TRBV18 and TRBJ2-7 provide the parts outside the CDR3, is NAGVMQNPRHLVRRRGQEARLRCSPMKGHSHVYWYRQLPEEGLKFMVYLQKENIIDESGMPKERFSAEFPKEGPSILRIQQVVRGDSAAYFCASSPGLTSGRYEQYFGPGTRLTVT.

The V gene is TRBV6-6, the J gene TRBJ2-5; D gene uncertain. The CDR3 runs 16 residues. With 5 bases removed from V and 3 bases from J, the gap between germline ends came to 19 bases. Germline-derived CDR1 and CDR2 are MNHNY and SVGAGI (reference sequence). CDR3 coding DNA: TGTGCCAGCAGTCCCACCCTAAGCCGGGCCAAAGAGACCCAGTACTTC. Its translation: CASSPTLSRAKETQYF.

V gene TRBV4-1 combines with J gene TRBJ2-7, with D possibly called TRBD1 or TRBD2 (5 bases each). Trimming stripped 4 bases from V and 4 bases from J, with 14 bases between. Germline assignment: CDR1 MGHRA and CDR2 YSYEKL. The CDR3 loop spans 14 amino acids. CDR3 coding DNA: TGCGCCAGCAGCCTCCAACCCGAGGGGTACGAGCAGTACTTC. This translates into CASSLQPEGYEQYF.

The genes are TRBV28 and TRBJ1-5; D is ambiguous. V shed 5 bases and J shed 0 bases, with 11 bases lying between them. The CDR3 covers 15 residues. Germline V CDR1 and CDR2: MDHEN, SYDVKM. The CDR3 nucleotides are TGTGCCAGCAGTCAAAGGACCGTTAGCAATCAGCCCCAGCATTTT. Its protein product is CASSQRTVSNQPQHF.

The CDR3 region is CASSGEGGRTSGENIQYF. CDR3 in DNA: TGTGCCAGCAGCGGCGAAGGTGGCAGGACTAGCGGAGAGAACATTCAGTACTTC. This chain links TRBV13 with TRBJ2-4; the match to TRBD2 covers 10 bases. Losses at the gene ends were 5 bases for V and 7 bases for J; bases not matched to a gene: 17. CDR3 size: 18 residues. Germline values: CDR1 PRHDT, CDR2 FYEKMQ (reference sequence).

This rearrangement joins TRBV4-1 to TRBJ2-5, with D unclear. The V and J ends lost 1 base and 0 bases respectively, with 3 bases between them. The V gene's germline CDR1 is MGHRA and CDR2 YSYEKL. This CDR3 contains 13 residues. Here the CDR3 DNA reads TGCGCCAGCAGCCAAGCGTACCAAGAGACCCAGTACTTC. Amino acids: CASSQAYQETQYF.

The CDR3 DNA is TGTGCCAGCAGCCCGACCGGACTAGGATATGGCTACACCTTC. Amino acid sequence: CASSPTGLGYGYTF. The V call is TRBV6-1, the J call TRBJ1-2; D is unresolved. V was trimmed by 6 bases and J by 5 bases, leaving 16 bases between them. The length of the CDR3 is 14 residues. Looked up from germline, CDR1 is MNHNS and CDR2 is SASEGT.

The chain carries TRBV9 and TRBJ2-7, with 8 bases identical to TRBD2. Per the germline V gene, CDR1 is SGDLS and CDR2 is YYNGEE. This CDR3 contains 15 residues. Losses at the gene ends were 1 base for V and 4 bases for J; bases not matched to a gene: 7. The CDR3: CASSVTGGPQYEQYF. Written as DNA, the CDR3 is TGTGCCAGCAGCGTAACGGGGGGGCCTCAATACGAGCAGTACTTC.

The CDR3 is CASSFDLGNTEAFF. CDR3 nucleotide sequence: TGTGCCAGCAGTTTTGATCTCGGGAACACTGAAGCTTTCTTT. The chain uses TRBV28 and TRBJ1-1; D gene unclear. Per germline, CDR1 MDHEN and CDR2 SYDVKM. The V gene lost 3 bases and the J gene lost 1 base, with 9 bases spanning the gap. The CDR3 contains 14 residues.

V is TRBV2 and J is TRBJ1-1; D is unclear. CDR1 SNHLY and CDR2 FYNNEI come from the germline V gene. Trimming stripped 4 bases from V and 7 bases from J, with 13 bases between. This CDR3 region has 13 residues. CDR3 bases: TGTGCCAGCAGTGCGATCAGGACCGATGAAGCTTTCTTT. This sequence encodes CASSAIRTDEAFF.

The chain carries TRBV28 and TRBJ2-2, with 8 bases aligning to TRBD1. This CDR3 is 14 amino acids long. The germline V gene has CDR1 MDHEN and CDR2 SYDVKM. J gave up 3 bases and V 3 bases, and 0 bases lay outside the gene matches. The CDR3 DNA follows: TGTGCCAGCAGTTTGACAGGGGACACCGGGGAGCTGTTTTTT. Encoded protein: CASSLTGDTGELFF.

This rearrangement joins TRBV9 to TRBJ2-1; TRBD2 matches at 8 bases. Germline V gene sequence: CDR1 SGDLS, CDR2 YYNGEE. Trimming took 0 bases from V and 8 from J; bases not matched to a gene: 7. The CDR3 is made up of 15 amino acids. The CDR3, as DNA: TGTGCCAGCAGCGTAGGGGCTAGCGGGCGCGATGAGCAGTTCTTC. Its translation: CASSVGASGRDEQFF.

This chain joins TRBV27 and TRBJ2-7, with unresolved D. Germline CDR1 and CDR2: MNHEY and SMNVEV (reference sequence). V was pared by 6 bases and J by 3 bases, with 12 bases between. CDR3 size: 13 residues. The CDR3 region is CASSPNSNYEQYF. CDR3 coding DNA: TGTGCCAGCAGCCCAAACAGCAACTACGAGCAGTACTTC.

Here the CDR3 DNA reads TGCGCCAGCAGCTTGGTGGGAGGGCCGGGGAATGAGCAGTTCTTC. It translates to CASSLVGGPGNEQFF. The rearrangement uses TRBV5-1 and TRBJ2-1; 7 nucleotides line up with TRBD2. Looked up from germline, CDR1 is SGHRS and CDR2 is YFSETQ. The CDR3 sequence is 15 residues long. The ends lost 0 bases at V and 7 bases at J; junction bases unmatched: 7.

This sequence joins TRBV7-9 and TRBJ2-5, with D possibly matching TRBD1 (6 bases). CDR1 and CDR2 (germline): SEHNR, FQNEAQ (reference sequence). There are 16 residues in the CDR3. Trimming removed 1 base at V and 2 bases at J, with 14 bases between. CDR3 sequence: CASSLVSGTLQETQYF. CDR3 coding DNA: TGTGCCAGCAGCTTAGTCTCCGGGACATTGCAAGAGACCCAGTACTTC.

The chain couples TRBV6-6 to TRBJ1-3, with unresolved D. Trimming removed 5 bases from V and 2 bases from J, with 10 bases in between. The CDR3 is 14 residues long. From germline, CDR1 is MNHNY and CDR2 SVGAGI (reference sequence). The CDR3 DNA reads TGTGCCAGCAGTACGACCCAGACTGGAAACACCATATATTTT. The encoded protein is CASSTTQTGNTIYF.

This clone was recorded once. DNA of the CDR3: TGTGCCAGCTCGAGGGCTAGCGGGACCGGGAGTTTAGCCAAAAACATTCAGTACTTC. This codes for CASSRASGTGSLAKNIQYF. V and J are TRBV18 and TRBJ2-4, with 9 bases lining up with TRBD2. Germline loops: CDR1 KGHSH, CDR2 LQKENI. J lost 0 bases, V lost 6 bases, and 15 bases had no gene match. The CDR3 sequence is 19 residues long.

The V gene is TRBV5-1, the J gene TRBJ2-2; 8 bases are shared with TRBD1. V trimming: 2 bases; J trimming: 5 bases; junction bases outside the gene matches: 2. CDR3 length: 14 amino acids. CDR1 SGHRS and CDR2 YFSETQ come from the germline V gene. CDR3 nucleotide sequence: TGCGCCAGCAGCTTCACAGGGGGAACCGGGGAGCTGTTTTTT. This translates into CASSFTGGTGELFF.

The chain links TRBV6-1 to TRBJ2-2; the D gene could be TRBD1 or TRBD2 (6 bases each). CDR1 is MNHNS, CDR2 SASEGT, per germline. This CDR3 has 14 residues. V was clipped by 8 bases and J by 7 bases, with 17 bases between them. The CDR3 loop is CASEEGDLIGELFF. In nucleotides, the CDR3 is TGTGCCAGCGAGGAGGGGGATCTGATCGGGGAGCTGTTTTTT.

The chain carries TRBV6-4 and TRBJ2-4; 9 positions agree with TRBD1. The CDR3 is 14 residues long. The V gene end was trimmed by 2 bases and the J gene end by 8 bases; junction bases not matched to a gene: 4. Germline lookup yields CDR1 MRHNA and CDR2 SNTAGT. As DNA, the CDR3 is TGTGCCAGCAGTGACACAGGGGGCGCATACATTCAGTACTTC. It encodes CASSDTGGAYIQYF.

The sample holds one count of this clone. This chain links TRBV30 with TRBJ2-1; D is undetermined. This CDR3 is built from 11 residues. CDR1 and CDR2 (germline): GTSNPN, SVGIG (reference sequence). The V and J ends lost 1 base and 5 bases respectively, with 3 bases between them. CDR3 sequence (DNA): TGTGCCTGGAGTGGAGACAATGAGCAGTTCTTC. As protein: CAWSGDNEQFF.

The chain recombines TRBV27 with TRBJ2-1, with 8 nucleotides matching TRBD1. The V segment lost 2 bases and the J segment 7 bases; nucleotides outside the gene matches: 10. The CDR3 covers 16 residues. In germline, CDR1 is MNHEY, CDR2 SMNVEV (reference sequence). The DNA of the CDR3 is TGTGCCAGCAGTTTAGGCTTACAGGGGGGTAGGAATGAGCAGTTCTTC. Translated, it gives CASSLGLQGGRNEQFF.

This clone was detected only once. The chain has TRBV7-2 and TRBJ2-3; 10 bases are shared with TRBD2. V was pared by 5 bases and J by 0 bases, with 11 bases of the junction left unmatched. Per the germline V gene, CDR1 is SGHTA and CDR2 is FQGNSA. The CDR3 spans 18 residues. The CDR3 loop is CASSIHSGTSESTDTQYF. As DNA, the CDR3 is TGTGCCAGCAGCATCCATTCCGGGACTAGCGAAAGCACAGATACGCAGTATTTT.

This clone appeared once. The rearrangement links TRBV4-3 to TRBJ1-2; D might be TRBD1 (6 bases). Germline CDR1 reads LGHNA; CDR2 reads YSLEER. V shed 1 base and J shed 8 bases, with 14 bases lying between them. The CDR3 length is 14 residues. CDR3 protein: CASSQAPTGPGYTF. Here the CDR3 DNA reads TGCGCCAGCAGCCAAGCTCCGACAGGTCCAGGCTACACCTTC.

Of note for this clone: Other DNA sequences within the sample encode an identical CDR3. The chain joins TRBV28 to TRBJ1-2, with D hard to call. The germline V and J ends were trimmed by 5 bases and 2 bases, with 3 bases remaining between them. The CDR3 has 11 amino acids. Germline V gene lookup returns CDR1 MDHEN and CDR2 SYDVKM. As DNA, the CDR3 is TGTGCCAGCAGTCTGAACTATGGCTACACCTTC. Amino acid sequence: CASSLNYGYTF.

In nucleotides, the CDR3 is TGTGCCAGCAGCTTTCTGACTAGCGTGTTCGGGGAGCTGTTTTTT. Its translation: CASSFLTSVFGELFF. This rearrangement joins TRBV7-9 to TRBJ2-2; 8 bases agree with TRBD2. Trimming cost V 3 bases and J 7 bases; bases outside gene matches: 7. The germline gives CDR1 SEHNR, CDR2 FQNEAQ (reference sequence). The CDR3 totals 15 residues.